This entry concerns a single T cell receptor beta chain. The data originate from a study of blood T cell repertoires in COVID-19. Overall study: COVID-19 samples, acute and convalescent, were from the United States, Italy and Spain.

Sequencing was performed with immunoSEQ multiplex PCR; in TCRdb, only in-frame clones are kept and a portion is missing. The sample consists of some 180,000 clones, over 80% of them appearing once. The CDR3 has 15 residues. The germline V gene has CDR1 KGHDR and CDR2 SFDVKD. Between the trimmed V and J ends, which lost 1 base and 2 bases, there was a span of 11 bases. Seattle patients were enrolled while actively infected and followed longitudinally. The clonotype comes from a woman in her thirties or forties with COVID-19, enrolled during active disease. The chain employs TRBV24-1 and TRBJ2-7; D gene ambiguous. Sequenced sample: peripheral blood. CDR3 sequence (DNA): TGTGCCACCAGTGATTTCTGGCAGATCCCCTACGAGCAGTACTTC. This codes for CATSDFWQIPYEQYF.